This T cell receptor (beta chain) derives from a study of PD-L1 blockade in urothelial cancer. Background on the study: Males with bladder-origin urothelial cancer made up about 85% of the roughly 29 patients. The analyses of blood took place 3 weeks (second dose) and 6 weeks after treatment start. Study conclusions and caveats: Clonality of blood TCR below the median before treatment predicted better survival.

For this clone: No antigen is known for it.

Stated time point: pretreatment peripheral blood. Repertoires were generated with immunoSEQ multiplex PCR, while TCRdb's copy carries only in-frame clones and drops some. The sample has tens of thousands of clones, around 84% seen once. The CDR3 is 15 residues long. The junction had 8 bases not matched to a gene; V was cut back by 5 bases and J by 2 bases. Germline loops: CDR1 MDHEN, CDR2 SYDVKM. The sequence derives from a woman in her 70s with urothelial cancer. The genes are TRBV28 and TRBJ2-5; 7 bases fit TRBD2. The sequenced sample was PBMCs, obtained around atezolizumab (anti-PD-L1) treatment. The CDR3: CASSLHLAGQETQYF. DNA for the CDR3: TGTGCCAGCAGTCTCCACTTAGCGGGTCAAGAGACCCAGTACTTC.